This TCR beta chain was identified during a study of blood T cells in healthy people across ages. The germline V gene encodes CDR1 LGHDT and CDR2 YNNKEL (reference sequence). This CDR3 spans 15 amino acids. Trimming took 0 bases from V and 3 from J; bases not matched to a gene: 2. A second PCR, run for about 7 to 12 cycles, used a sample-barcoded 5' primer plus a J-beta primer mix. TCRdb re-analysed the 5' RACE reads in MiXCR, keeping a single row per CDR3 protein. Found here are about 1.6 million distinct CDR3 sequences, 34% of them singletons; the top ten hold about 11%. The rearrangement links TRBV3-1 to TRBJ2-3; TRBD2 agrees at 8 bases. This TCR came from a woman aged 25 to 45 in good health. The sample comprised blood. In DNA form, the CDR3 reads TGTGCCAGCAGCCAAGATAGCGGGATTACAGATACGCAGTATTTT. Protein: CASSQDSGITDTQYF.